This T cell receptor beta chain was sequenced during a study of T cell responses to AZD1222 COVID-19 vaccine. Study-wide results and caveats: A rise in Spike-specific TCR breadth and depth followed two AZD1222 doses. There were repertoire samples only from the period after the peak T cell response. Researchers report vaccine-associated CD4 TCRs spanning spike, with dominance at 160-218 and 743-854. Most donors were white British and more were female, and clonal diversity was possibly underestimated.

The method was immunoSEQ multiplex PCR; TCRdb's version includes in-frame clones alone and lacks a portion of them. The sample gives about 150,000 clones, about nine tenths of which show up once; 1.5% to 2% is in the top ten. Concerning this clone itself: What it recognizes is unknown.

This CDR3 contains 13 residues. Germline-derived CDR1 and CDR2 are SQVTM and ANQGSEA. V lost 6 bases to trimming and J lost 2 bases, with 14 bases between them. V gene TRBV29-1 combines with J gene TRBJ2-7; tentatively, D is TRBD2 (6 bases). The sequencing here drew on peripheral blood, taken on day 0 of AZD1222 vaccination. This clonotype originated in an adult in good health. The CDR3 spells CSVLGGSAYEQYF. In DNA form, the CDR3 reads TGCAGCGTGTTGGGGGGATCGGCCTACGAGCAGTACTTC.